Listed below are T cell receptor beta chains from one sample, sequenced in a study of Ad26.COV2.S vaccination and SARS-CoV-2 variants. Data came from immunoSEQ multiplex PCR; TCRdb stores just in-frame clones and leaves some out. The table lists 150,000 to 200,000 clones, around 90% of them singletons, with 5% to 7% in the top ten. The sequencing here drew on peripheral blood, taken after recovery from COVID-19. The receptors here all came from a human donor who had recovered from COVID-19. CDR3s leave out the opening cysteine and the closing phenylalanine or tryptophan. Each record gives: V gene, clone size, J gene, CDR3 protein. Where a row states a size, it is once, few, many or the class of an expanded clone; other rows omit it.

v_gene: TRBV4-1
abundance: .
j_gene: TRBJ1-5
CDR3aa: ASSQGGTGVNQPQH

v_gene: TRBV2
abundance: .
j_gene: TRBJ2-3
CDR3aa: ASIGWNGEKNTDTQY

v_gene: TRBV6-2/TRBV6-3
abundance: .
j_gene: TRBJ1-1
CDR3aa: ASSYSIGAGLNTEAF

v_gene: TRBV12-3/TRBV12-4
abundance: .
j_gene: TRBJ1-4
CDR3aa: ASSLLGGEKLF

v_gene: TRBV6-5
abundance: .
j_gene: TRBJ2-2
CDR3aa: ASSFRASATGELF

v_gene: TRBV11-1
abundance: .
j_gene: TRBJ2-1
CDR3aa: ASSPSGGINNEQF

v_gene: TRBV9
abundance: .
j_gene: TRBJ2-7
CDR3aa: ASSVVGSSDEQY

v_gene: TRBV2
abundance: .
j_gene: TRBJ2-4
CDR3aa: AGLGTGKNIQY

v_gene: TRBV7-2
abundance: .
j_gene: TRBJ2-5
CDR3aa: ASSLGASGLGETQY

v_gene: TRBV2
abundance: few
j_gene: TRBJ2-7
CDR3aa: ASSEIPGTYEQY

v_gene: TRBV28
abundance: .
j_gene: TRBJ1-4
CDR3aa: ASSLGPRGQFTNEKLF

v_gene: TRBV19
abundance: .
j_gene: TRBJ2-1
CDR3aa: ASSLAAPPYNEQF

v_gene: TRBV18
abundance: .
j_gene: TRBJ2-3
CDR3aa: ASSPPPVSDTQY

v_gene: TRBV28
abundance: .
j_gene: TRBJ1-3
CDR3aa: ASSPGHFSGNTIY

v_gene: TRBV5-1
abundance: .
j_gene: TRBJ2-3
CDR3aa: ASSLATGTRSPPDTQY

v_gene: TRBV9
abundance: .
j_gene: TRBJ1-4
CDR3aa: ASSVQGATNEKLF

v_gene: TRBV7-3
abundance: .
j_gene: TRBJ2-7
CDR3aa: ASSGRDRGYEQY

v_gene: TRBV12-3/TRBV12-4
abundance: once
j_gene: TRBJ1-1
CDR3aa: ASIRQGQGEAF

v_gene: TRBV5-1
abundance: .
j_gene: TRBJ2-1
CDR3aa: ASSPKTSGVTNEQF

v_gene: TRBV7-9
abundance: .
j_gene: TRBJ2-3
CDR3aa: ASSLGRGPGDTQY

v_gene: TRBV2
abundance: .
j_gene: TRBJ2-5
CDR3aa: ASKERGQETQY

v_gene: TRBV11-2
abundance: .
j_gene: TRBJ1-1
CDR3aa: ASSPNSGTANTEAF

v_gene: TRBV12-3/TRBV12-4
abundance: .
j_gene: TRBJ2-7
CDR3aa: ASSWTGEQY

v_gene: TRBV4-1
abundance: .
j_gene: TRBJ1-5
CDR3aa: ASSQSGQSNQPQH

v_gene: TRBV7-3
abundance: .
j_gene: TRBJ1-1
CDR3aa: ASSRNGNTEAF